The source of this T cell receptor (beta chain) is a study of cytomegalovirus exposure and HLA in healthy donors. The study's findings and limits: Sequencing probably produced one cluster of sequence variants that were highly shared. High sensitivity and specificity were reportedly achieved when the classifier diagnosed cytomegalovirus status. Later on, an analysis found that several of the most significant clusters appeared to be linked to common viral pathogens, which included parvovirus B19.

A note on this clone: Its antigen is unknown.

The PCR contained 60 Vbeta and 13 Jbeta primers. Repertoires were generated with immunoSEQ multiplex PCR, while TCRdb's copy carries only in-frame clones and drops some. The sample lists tens of thousands of clones; 65% to 70% were seen once. The sequencing input was PBMCs. This clonotype was sampled from a man aged 40-49 years in good health and CMV-seropositive.

The CDR3 DNA sequence: TGTGCCAGCAGCCGGGGACAGATCCCCAGGTATGGCTACACCTTC. Amino acid sequence: CASSRGQIPRYGYTF. The chain uses TRBV7-8 and TRBJ1-2; 7 nucleotides align to TRBD1. The V gene end was trimmed by 5 bases and the J gene end by 5 bases; junction bases not matched to a gene: 11. The CDR3 sequence is 15 residues long. The germline V gene has CDR1 SGHVS and CDR2 FQNEAQ.